The 14 T cell receptor beta chains reported below all come from one sample, sequenced in a study of T cell changes during pregnancy in multiple sclerosis. TCRdb keeps only in-frame clones here, not all; method: immunoSEQ multiplex PCR. Here the sample spans around 62,000 clones, about 88% being singletons. The input for sequencing was peripheral blood, taken in the first trimester of pregnancy. Receptor source: a female donor with multiple sclerosis, enrolled in a pregnancy study.

The chain employs TRBV19 and TRBJ2-1, with 9 bases that match TRBD1. Per germline, CDR1 LNHDA and CDR2 SQIVND (reference sequence). This CDR3 has 14 residues. V shed 6 bases and J 8 bases; nucleotides not matched to a gene: 8. As DNA, the CDR3 is TGTGCCAGTAGAAATATACAGGGGGCTGATGAGCAGTTCTTC. Its protein product is CASRNIQGADEQFF.

The V and J genes are TRBV7-6 and TRBJ1-5; D possibly corresponds to TRBD1 (5 bases). The CDR3 consists of 14 residues. V lost 3 bases, J lost 4 bases, and 10 bases lay in between. Germline CDR1 and CDR2: SGHVS and FNYEAQ. This CDR3 is CASSLESGNQPQHF. CDR3 nucleotides: TGTGCCAGCAGCTTGGAATCAGGGAATCAGCCCCAGCATTTT.

This clone was counted once. The J gene is TRBJ2-4, the V gene TRBV29-1, with 7 positions matching TRBD1. Losses at the gene ends were 7 bases for V and 3 bases for J; bases not matched to a gene: 3. The germline V gene encodes CDR1 SQVTM and CDR2 ANQGSEA. This CDR3 region has 12 residues. CDR3 sequence: CSGRDSKNIQYF. In nucleotides, the CDR3 is TGCAGCGGCCGGGACAGCAAAAACATTCAGTACTTC.

This clone was counted only a few times. This rearrangement joins TRBV4-1 to TRBJ2-2; no clear D gene. Between the trimmed V and J ends, which lost 4 bases and 5 bases, there was a span of 17 bases. Per germline, CDR1 MGHRA and CDR2 YSYEKL. The CDR3 contains 16 residues. CDR3 amino acids: CASSPFFTVGTGELFF. In DNA form, the CDR3 reads TGCGCCAGCAGCCCCTTTTTTACGGTCGGGACCGGGGAGCTGTTTTTT.

This clone was seen only once. This sequence joins TRBV6-5 and TRBJ2-2, with no clear D. The germline V gene has CDR1 MNHEY and CDR2 SVGAGI. Trimming removed 0 bases at V and 0 bases at J, with 5 bases between. The CDR3 has 15 amino acids. The CDR3 loop is CASSYSPANTGELFF. The DNA of the CDR3 is TGTGCCAGCAGTTACTCCCCAGCGAACACCGGGGAGCTGTTTTTT.

This chain uses TRBV30 with TRBJ2-1; 13 bases are a match to TRBD2. J was trimmed by 9 bases and V by 4 bases; bases with no gene match: 6. This CDR3 spans 14 amino acids. Germline values: CDR1 GTSNPN, CDR2 SVGIG (reference sequence). The CDR3 loop reads CAWTGTSGMGEQFF. The CDR3 nucleotides are TGTGCCTGGACCGGGACTAGCGGGATGGGTGAGCAGTTCTTC.

V and J are TRBV5-1 and TRBJ2-1; possibly TRBD2 for D (6 bases). Germline values: CDR1 SGHRS, CDR2 YFSETQ. V gave up 0 bases and J gave up 3 bases, with 10 bases separating them. The CDR3 covers 15 residues. CDR3 nucleotide sequence: TGCGCCAGCAGCTTGGTAGCGGAGTTCTACAATGAGCAGTTCTTC. Translating gives CASSLVAEFYNEQFF.

The count of this clone is one. This chain uses TRBV11-3 with TRBJ2-2; a possible D gene is TRBD1 (5 bases). Germline CDR1 reads SGHNT; CDR2 reads YENEEA. V lost 5 bases to trimming and J lost 2 bases, with 15 bases between them. The CDR3 is 16 amino acids. The CDR3 region is CASSLDRGTNTGELFF. Here the CDR3 DNA reads TGTGCCAGCAGCCTGGATAGGGGTACCAACACCGGGGAGCTGTTTTTT. Full variable domain (outside the CDR3, taken from reference TRBV11-3 and TRBJ2-2): EAGVVQSPRYKIIEKKQPVAFWCNPISGHNTLYWYLQNLGQGPELLIRYENEEAVDDSQLPKDRFSAERLKGVDSTLKIQPAELGDSAVYLCASSLDRGTNTGELFFGEGSRLTVL.

The chain carries TRBV2 and TRBJ2-7, with D hard to call. Trimming cost V 6 bases and J 4 bases, with 10 bases left between them. Germline lookup yields CDR1 SNHLY and CDR2 FYNNEI. This CDR3 spans 12 amino acids. This chain's CDR3 is CASSEFAYEQYF. The CDR3, as DNA: TGTGCCAGCAGCGAGTTTGCATACGAGCAGTACTTC. Based on the CDR3 plus reference TRBV2 and TRBJ2-7, the full variable domain is EPEVTQTPSHQVTQMGQEVILRCVPISNHLYFYWYRQILGQKVEFLVSFYNNEISEKSEIFDDQFSVERPDGSNFTLKIRSTKLEDSAMYFCASSEFAYEQYFGPGTRLTVT.

The J gene is TRBJ1-2, the V gene TRBV5-1; D is perhaps TRBD1 (6 bases). Germline loops: CDR1 SGHRS, CDR2 YFSETQ. V gave up 1 base and J gave up 2 bases, with 18 bases separating them. The CDR3 runs to 17 residues. CDR3 DNA sequence: TGCGCCAGCAGCTTGACGGCCCAGGGGAACCCCAACTATGGCTACACCTTC. It codes for CASSLTAQGNPNYGYTF.

This chain links TRBV5-1 with TRBJ1-1; D is uncertain. Germline assignment: CDR1 SGHRS and CDR2 YFSETQ. V was shortened by 5 bases and J by 0 bases, with 8 bases between the two germline ends. The CDR3 loop spans 13 amino acids. In DNA form, the CDR3 reads TGCGCCAGCAGTGGGAGGTTGAACACTGAAGCTTTCTTT. As protein: CASSGRLNTEAFF.

The chain couples TRBV10-2 to TRBJ2-7; 10 positions agree with TRBD2. From germline, CDR1 is WSHSY and CDR2 SAAADI. Germline trimming cut 5 bases from V and 6 bases from J; bases unmatched to any gene: 13. The CDR3 sequence is 16 residues long. Written as DNA, the CDR3 is TGCGCCAGCAGTCCCTCGCTAGCGGGAGAAATAAGCGAGCAGTACTTC. Its translation is CASSPSLAGEISEQYF.

This clone appeared once. The chain recombines TRBV5-1 with TRBJ2-3; D remains unclear. CDR1 and CDR2 from the germline V gene are SGHRS and YFSETQ. Trimming took off 4 bases at V and 1 base at J, with 13 bases between the two ends. The CDR3 consists of 15 residues. The CDR3 reads CASSGPGWGTDTQYF. DNA for the CDR3: TGCGCCAGCAGCGGTCCCGGGTGGGGCACAGATACGCAGTATTTT.

The rearrangement joins TRBV29-1 to TRBJ2-4; no definite D call. CDR3 length: 11 amino acids. CDR1 and CDR2 (germline): SQVTM, ANQGSEA. Between the trimmed V and J ends, which lost 4 bases and 4 bases, there was a span of 5 bases. The CDR3 is CSVAGKNIQYF. The CDR3 nucleotides read TGCAGCGTTGCAGGAAAAAACATTCAGTACTTC.